The 23 T cell receptor beta chains given below trace back to one sample, sequenced in a study of spatial heterogeneity in lung cancer. TCRdb passed the 5' RACE reads through MiXCR, listing each CDR3 protein once. The table lists 40,000 to 50,000 distinct CDR3 sequences, about 7.6% of them singletons. The time point is: sample taken at primary tumor resection. Whole RNA from tumor, nontumor lung or frozen PBMC was sequenced unsorted. The sequenced sample was PBMCs, obtained at surgery. The receptor set was obtained from a female donor with early-stage non-small cell lung cancer.

This clonotype was seen a few times. The CDR3 reads CASSLDQAFIGELFF. The CDR3 DNA follows: TGTGCCAGCAGCTTAGATCAGGCGTTTATCGGGGAGCTGTTTTTT. This sequence joins TRBV11-2 and TRBJ2-2; the D is unclear. This CDR3 is built from 15 residues. The V gene lost 0 bases and the J gene lost 7 bases, with 12 bases spanning the gap. Per germline, CDR1 SGHAT and CDR2 FQNNGV.

This clonotype occurred a few times. The rearrangement joins TRBV4-2 to TRBJ2-5; 9 positions match TRBD2. Per the germline V gene, CDR1 is LGHNA and CDR2 is YNFKEQ. The CDR3 has 17 residues. The junction had 10 bases not matched to a gene; V was cut back by 0 bases and J by 5 bases. CDR3 amino acids: CASSQDYRRGGRETQYF. CDR3 nucleotides: TGTGCCAGCAGCCAAGATTATCGGCGGGGGGGCCGGGAGACCCAGTACTTC.

This clonotype came up many times. The rearrangement uses TRBV29-1 and TRBJ2-7, with D perhaps matching TRBD2 (6 bases). V gave up 8 bases and J gave up 3 bases, with 14 bases separating them. The CDR3 contains 12 residues. Germline lookup yields CDR1 SQVTM and CDR2 ANQGSEA. The CDR3, as DNA: TGCAGCACGAGGACTACCGACTACGAGCAGTACTTC. The encoded protein is CSTRTTDYEQYF.

The sample holds many counts of this clonotype. This chain links TRBV7-2 with TRBJ1-1; 8 positions agree with TRBD1. The CDR3 is made up of 16 amino acids. The V segment lost 4 bases and the J segment 0 bases; nucleotides outside the gene matches: 7. The germline V gene encodes CDR1 SGHTA and CDR2 FQGNSA. CDR3: CASSYRQGSLNTEAFF. The CDR3 region has the DNA TGTGCCAGCAGCTATCGACAGGGGAGTTTGAACACTGAAGCTTTCTTT.

This clonotype was seen repeatedly, ten times or more. V gene TRBV15 combines with J gene TRBJ2-1; tentatively, D is TRBD2 (6 bases). Germline loops: CDR1 LNHNV, CDR2 YYDKDF (reference sequence). The CDR3 totals 17 residues. Between the trimmed V and J ends, which lost 1 base and 0 bases, there was a span of 13 bases. CDR3 amino acids: CATSRVLAGSSYNEQFF. CDR3 nucleotides: TGTGCCACCAGCAGAGTGTTGGCGGGAAGCTCCTACAATGAGCAGTTCTTC. The full variable domain, completed using reference TRBV15 and TRBJ2-1, is DAMVIQNPRYQVTQFGKPVTLSCSQTLNHNVMYWYQQKSSQAPKLLFHYYDKDFNNEADTPDNFQSRRPNTSFCFLDIRSPGLGDTAMYLCATSRVLAGSSYNEQFFGPGTRLTVL.

This clonotype was counted between two and nine times. Since no conserved phenylalanine or tryptophan closes the CDR3, a read error is the likely cause. The V and J genes are TRBV19 and TRBJ1-4; D ambiguous. The germline V and J ends were trimmed by 0 bases and 14 bases, with 19 bases remaining between them. This CDR3 comprises 15 residues. CDR1 and CDR2 (germline): LNHDA, SQIVND (reference sequence). CDR3 nucleotide sequence: TGTGCCAGTAGTATAGATGGCTTATTTGGAAAACGGCTGTTTTCT. Its translation is CASSIDGLFGKRLFS.

The chain recombines TRBV7-1 with TRBJ1-3; no clear D gene. TRBV7-1 is an ORF, and what it does is uncertain. V lost 2 bases and J 0 bases, leaving 8 bases between the germline ends. This CDR3 has 15 amino acids. The CDR3 coding sequence is TGTGCCAGCAGCTCAAGGGAGGGCTCTGGAAACACCATATATTTT. Translated, it gives CASSSREGSGNTIYF.

The rearrangement uses TRBV28 and TRBJ2-1; 9 nucleotides line up with TRBD2. Trimming at V came to 10 bases and at J to 2 bases, leaving 9 bases not matched to a gene. The germline V gene has CDR1 MDHEN and CDR2 SYDVKM. The CDR3 totals 15 residues. CDR3 DNA sequence: TGTGCCACCCAATTAGCGGGGGTCGCCTACAATGAGCAGTTCTTC. Encoded protein: CATQLAGVAYNEQFF.

This clonotype was seen at least ten times. The V gene is TRBV29-1, the J gene TRBJ1-2; D possibly corresponds to TRBD1 (6 bases). The CDR3 is made up of 12 amino acids. V dropped 4 bases and J dropped 7 bases, with 13 bases sitting between them. From germline, CDR1 is SQVTM and CDR2 ANQGSEA. Written as DNA, the CDR3 is TGCAGCGTTGTGGGGGGCGCGGCTGGCTACACCTTC. Its translation: CSVVGGAAGYTF.

This chain's CDR3 is CASSLGQGAPRRSGELFF. CDR3 nucleotide sequence: TGCGCCAGCAGCTTGGGACAGGGGGCGCCTCGGCGGTCCGGGGAGCTGTTTTTT. This chain joins TRBV5-1 and TRBJ2-2; the match to TRBD1 covers 10 bases. V lost 0 bases to trimming and J lost 6 bases; unmatched junction nucleotides: 11. Germline values: CDR1 SGHRS, CDR2 YFSETQ. This CDR3 is built from 18 residues. The full variable domain, in which reference TRBV5-1 and TRBJ2-2 provide the parts outside the CDR3, is KAGVTQTPRYLIKTRGQQVTLSCSPISGHRSVSWYQQTPGQGLQFLFEYFSETQRNKGNFPGRFSGRQFSNSRSEMNVSTLELGDSALYLCASSLGQGAPRRSGELFFGEGSRLTVL.

J is TRBJ2-2 and V is TRBV5-1, with TRBD2 matching 9 bases. The ends lost 0 bases at V and 0 bases at J; junction bases unmatched: 6. Germline V gene data show CDR1 as SGHRS and CDR2 as YFSETQ. This CDR3 has 18 residues. DNA for the CDR3: TGCGCCAGCAGCTTGGAAGCGGGGGGCACTGCGAACACCGGGGAGCTGTTTTTT. It translates to CASSLEAGGTANTGELFF.

This clonotype was observed many times. The rearrangement links TRBV19 to TRBJ1-6, with D maybe TRBD1 (5 bases). With 7 bases removed from V and 7 bases from J, the gap between germline ends came to 17 bases. CDR1 is LNHDA, CDR2 SQIVND, per germline (reference sequence). CDR3 length equals 15 residues. CDR3 nucleotide sequence: TGTGCCAGTACACCTACCGGGACGTCGAATTCACCCCTCCACTTT. This sequence encodes CASTPTGTSNSPLHF. Full variable domain (missing parts from reference TRBV19 and TRBJ1-6): DGGITQSPKYLFRKEGQNVTLSCEQNLNHDAMYWYRQDPGQGLRLIYYSQIVNDFQKGDIAEGYSVSREKKESFPLTVTSAQKNPTAFYLCASTPTGTSNSPLHFGNGTRLTVT.

The chain joins TRBV19 to TRBJ1-6, with D possibly being TRBD1 (5 bases). The V and J ends lost 6 bases and 7 bases respectively, with 16 bases between them. This CDR3 comprises 15 residues. Germline V gene lookup returns CDR1 LNHDA and CDR2 SQIVND (reference sequence). This CDR3 is CASSPGGVGNSPLHF. As DNA, the CDR3 is TGTGCCAGTAGCCCCGGAGGGGTCGGGAATTCACCCCTCCACTTT.

This clonotype was recorded at least ten times. The chain employs TRBV7-2 and TRBJ1-2, with TRBD1 identical over 9 bases. Per the germline V gene, CDR1 is SGHTA and CDR2 is FQGNSA. CDR3 length: 13 amino acids. With V trimmed by 7 bases and J by 8 bases, 8 bases remained unmatched. CDR3 sequence: CASKTGGAGGYTF. The CDR3 DNA reads as TGTGCCAGCAAAACAGGGGGCGCAGGCGGCTACACCTTC.

This clonotype was counted a few times. The DNA of the CDR3 is TGTGCCATAAACGGGGGATCTGGTAAAGGGGAGACCCAGTACTTC. As protein: CAINGGSGKGETQYF. The chain recombines TRBV7-2 with TRBJ2-5; tentative D call: TRBD2 (6 bases). The ends were cut back, 10 bases at V and 5 bases at J, with 23 bases in the middle. Germline CDR1 is SGHTA and CDR2 is FQGNSA. The CDR3 runs 15 residues. The complete variable domain, with remaining parts taken from reference TRBV7-2 and TRBJ2-5, reads GAGVSQSPSNKVTEKGKDVELRCDPISGHTALYWYRQSLGQGLEFLIYFQGNSAPDKSGLPSDRFSAERTGGSVSTLTIQRTQQEDSAVYLCAINGGSGKGETQYFGPGTRLLVL.

The chain recombines TRBV12-3 or TRBV12-4 with TRBJ1-4; D is perhaps TRBD1 (6 bases). The germline V and J ends were trimmed by 2 bases and 8 bases, with 12 bases remaining between them. CDR3 length equals 14 residues. The CDR3 nucleotides are TGTGCCAGCAGTTTATCAGGGGTTTCCGAAAAACTGTTTTTT. Translation: CASSLSGVSEKLFF.

This clonotype has ten or more counts. This chain links TRBV6-2 or TRBV6-3 with TRBJ1-1, with a possible D match to TRBD1 (5 bases). V lost 6 bases and J 5 bases, leaving 16 bases between the germline ends. The CDR3 is 14 amino acids. CDR1 and CDR2 (germline): MNHEY, SVGEGT. CDR3 in amino acids: CASRRGVLRTEAFF. In DNA form, the CDR3 reads TGTGCCAGCAGGAGAGGGGTTCTGCGGACTGAAGCTTTCTTT.

This clonotype was seen only a few times. The chain couples TRBV3-1 to TRBJ2-1; 12 positions match TRBD1. This CDR3 is built from 15 residues. The germline gives CDR1 LGHDT, CDR2 YNNKEL (reference sequence). The V segment lost 5 bases and the J segment 8 bases; nucleotides outside the gene matches: 7. As DNA, the CDR3 is TGTGCCAGCAGCGACACCGGGACAGGGGGCCATGAGCAGTTCTTC. Residues: CASSDTGTGGHEQFF.

This clonotype was observed a few times. The chain recombines TRBV7-2 with TRBJ2-1; 7 bases line up with TRBD2. This CDR3 has 16 residues. With 1 base clipped from V and 10 bases from J, the junction kept 13 bases outside the gene matches. Germline assignment: CDR1 SGHTA and CDR2 FQGNSA. The CDR3 DNA follows: TGTGCCAGCAGCTTAGGTGGGGGGGGTGGGTTTACGGAGCAGTTCTTC. It is translated as CASSLGGGGGFTEQFF.

The J gene is TRBJ2-3, the V gene TRBV5-1; D unresolved. The CDR3 is made up of 15 amino acids. V shed 0 bases and J shed 6 bases, with 14 bases lying between them. Germline V gene data show CDR1 as SGHRS and CDR2 as YFSETQ. CDR3: CASSLAGRTSDTQYF. Here the CDR3 DNA reads TGCGCCAGCAGCTTGGCCGGAAGAACGTCGGATACGCAGTATTTT.

The sample holds many counts of this clonotype. The chain combines TRBV12-5 with TRBJ1-5; 10 bases match TRBD1. Germline V gives CDR1 LGHNT, CDR2 FRNRAP. CDR3 length equals 17 residues. Trimming at V came to 5 bases and at J to 5 bases, leaving 12 bases not matched to a gene. This CDR3 is CASGPGQGLRNDQPQHF. Written as DNA, the CDR3 is TGTGCTAGTGGTCCGGGACAGGGGCTGAGAAATGATCAGCCCCAGCATTTT.

Note on this clonotype: A much larger clone lies one base from this, so it may be a read error. The chain recombines TRBV7-2 with TRBJ1-6; D uncertain. V lost 3 bases to trimming and J lost 10 bases, with 13 bases between them. CDR3 length: 14 residues. CDR1 and CDR2 from the germline V gene are SGHTA and FQGNSA. Here the CDR3 reads CASSLDPGFSPLHF. Written as DNA, the CDR3 is TGTGCCAGCAGCTTGGACCCGGGGTTCTCACCCCTCCACTTT. Combining the CDR3 with reference TRBV7-2 and TRBJ1-6 gives the whole variable domain GAGVSQSPSNKVTEKGKDVELRCDPISGHTALYWYRQSLGQGLEFLIYFQGNSAPDKSGLPSDRFSAERTGGSVSTLTIQRTQQEDSAVYLCASSLDPGFSPLHFGNGTRLTVT.

This chain uses TRBV28 with TRBJ1-5; TRBD1 agrees at 9 bases. This CDR3 region has 17 residues. With 4 bases clipped from V and 5 bases from J, the junction kept 12 bases outside the gene matches. The V gene's germline CDR1 is MDHEN and CDR2 SYDVKM. CDR3 residues: CASSSDRGFEGDQPQHF. CDR3 DNA: TGTGCCAGCAGTTCGGACAGGGGATTTGAAGGAGATCAGCCCCAGCATTTT.